These 15 T cell receptor beta chains share one sample of origin, sequenced in a study of early T cells in non-severe SARS-CoV-2 infection. TCRdb called the 5' RACE reads again in MiXCR, with one record for every CDR3 protein. The sample holds some 80,000 distinct CDR3 sequences, roughly 12% seen once. Material for sequencing was whole blood. These receptors were taken from an adult who was a healthcare worker with PCR-confirmed SARS-CoV-2 infection or an uninfected control (not recorded which).

This clonotype was observed many times. The V gene is TRBV28, the J gene TRBJ2-7; D remains ambiguous. The ends were cut back, 3 bases at V and 3 bases at J, with 6 bases in the middle. Per germline, CDR1 MDHEN and CDR2 SYDVKM. CDR3 length: 12 amino acids. The CDR3 is CASSFGYYEQYF. CDR3 bases: TGTGCCAGCAGTTTTGGCTACTACGAGCAGTACTTC.

This clonotype showed up just a few times. The chain couples TRBV24-1 to TRBJ2-1; 8 bases agree with TRBD2. The CDR3 is 16 amino acids. After removal of 9 bases from V and 5 bases from J, the junction contained 14 bases not matched to a gene. Germline CDR1 and CDR2: KGHDR and SFDVKD. The CDR3 sequence is CATSGPEREPHNEQFF. CDR3 nucleotide sequence: TGTGCCACCTCCGGACCAGAGCGGGAGCCTCACAATGAGCAGTTCTTC.

Comment on this clonotype: One base away lies a much larger clone, so this may be a sequencing read error. The genes are TRBV12-3 or TRBV12-4 and TRBJ2-3; TRBD1 agrees at 8 bases. J lost 4 bases, V lost 2 bases, and 20 bases had no gene match. This CDR3 contains 20 residues. The CDR3 is CASSLWGGTGDEFASDTQYF. For the CDR3, the DNA is TGTGCCAGCAGTTTATGGGGCGGGACAGGTGATGAGTTCGCTTCAGATACGCAGTATTTT.

This clonotype was counted many times. The chain combines TRBV20-1 with TRBJ2-1, with 7 nucleotides matching TRBD1. Germline V gene lookup returns CDR1 DFQATT and CDR2 SNEGSKA (reference sequence). V lost 1 base and J lost 3; bases outside the gene matches: 9. The CDR3 totals 16 residues. CDR3 nucleotides: TGCAGTGCTAGAGTCCTACCGGGACAGTTCTACAATGAGCAGTTCTTC. Protein: CSARVLPGQFYNEQFF.

The CDR3 region has the DNA TGTGCCAGCACTGGGACTAGCGGGAGTTCTCAAGAGACCCAGTACTTC. Translation gives CASTGTSGSSQETQYF. The rearrangement links TRBV2 to TRBJ2-5, with 14 bases matching TRBD2. Per the germline V gene, CDR1 is SNHLY and CDR2 is FYNNEI. V lost 7 bases, J lost 2 bases, and 6 bases stayed unmatched. CDR3 length equals 16 residues.

There are a few counts of this clonotype. This chain uses TRBV27 with TRBJ2-7; 7 nucleotides align to TRBD2. This CDR3 region has 15 residues. Trimming took 7 bases from V and 6 from J; bases not matched to a gene: 15. Germline values: CDR1 MNHEY, CDR2 SMNVEV (reference sequence). In DNA form, the CDR3 reads TGTGCCAGCACCCCAAACCGGGACTACCCGCGCGAGCAGTACTTC. It encodes CASTPNRDYPREQYF.

This chain connects TRBV15 to TRBJ2-6, with D possibly being TRBD2 (6 bases). CDR1 LNHNV and CDR2 YYDKDF come from the germline V gene (reference sequence). V lost 4 bases to trimming and J lost 0 bases, with 16 bases between them. This CDR3 comprises 18 residues. CDR3 coding DNA: TGTGCCACCAGCACAACGTTGGGACTGCCCTCTGGGGCCAACGTCCTGACTTTC. Protein sequence: CATSTTLGLPSGANVLTF.

This chain links TRBV5-8 with TRBJ2-1; D is ambiguous. The CDR3 sequence is 15 residues long. Per germline, CDR1 SGHTS and CDR2 YDEGEE. Trimming took 6 bases from V and 1 from J, leaving 14 bases between them. This CDR3 reads CASTWGVRSYNEQFF. The CDR3 nucleotides are TGTGCCAGCACGTGGGGTGTGCGGTCCTACAATGAGCAGTTCTTC. Full variable domain (remainder filled in from reference TRBV5-8 and TRBJ2-1): EAGVTQSPTHLIKTRGQQATLRCSPISGHTSVYWYQQALGLGLQFLLWYDEGEERNRGNFPPRFSGRQFPNYSSELNVNALELEDSALYLCASTWGVRSYNEQFFGPGTRLTVL.

This clonotype was observed a few times. The gene calls are TRBV20-1 and TRBJ2-5, with D unresolved. The CDR3 sequence is 13 residues long. Trimming removed 3 bases at V and 0 bases at J, with 8 bases between. CDR1 DFQATT and CDR2 SNEGSKA come from the germline V gene (reference sequence). The CDR3 DNA reads as TGCAGTGCTAGGACTCTGTACCAAGAGACCCAGTACTTC. Amino acids: CSARTLYQETQYF.

This clonotype has ten or more counts. The rearrangement links TRBV29-1 to TRBJ2-5, with TRBD2 matching over 9 bases. Germline loops: CDR1 SQVTM, CDR2 ANQGSEA. This CDR3 has 13 amino acids. The V gene end was trimmed by 3 bases and the J gene end by 4 bases; junction bases not matched to a gene: 3. The CDR3 nucleotides are TGCAGCGTTGAGCTAGCGGGGTCAGAGACCCAGTACTTC. The encoded protein is CSVELAGSETQYF.

The genes are TRBV29-1 and TRBJ1-2; the D is unclear. V dropped 4 bases and J dropped 2 bases, with 2 bases sitting between them. The CDR3 runs to 10 residues. Germline-derived CDR1 and CDR2 are SQVTM and ANQGSEA. The DNA of the CDR3 is TGCAGCGTTGGAAACTATGGCTACACCTTC. Residues: CSVGNYGYTF.

This chain joins TRBV29-1 and TRBJ2-2; D is undetermined. The V end lost 7 bases, the J end lost 0 bases, and 12 bases lay between the germline ends. Per the germline V gene, CDR1 is SQVTM and CDR2 is ANQGSEA. The CDR3 is 14 amino acids. The CDR3 region is CSARTTANTGELFF. CDR3 sequence (DNA): TGCAGCGCCCGGACGACCGCGAACACCGGGGAGCTGTTTTTT.

The table lists this clonotype with a few counts. CDR3 coding DNA: TGTGCCAGCAGCTATACGTTGAATGAGCAGTTCTTC. It is translated as CASSYTLNEQFF. J is TRBJ2-1 and V is TRBV27; D is ambiguous. V lost 6 bases and J 7 bases, leaving 10 bases between the germline ends. Germline CDR1 reads MNHEY; CDR2 reads SMNVEV (reference sequence). This CDR3 has 12 amino acids.

V is TRBV7-2 and J is TRBJ2-3; no clear D. The germline gives CDR1 SGHTA, CDR2 FQGNSA. The ends were cut back, 5 bases at V and 1 base at J, with 10 bases in the middle. There are 14 residues in the CDR3. The CDR3 is CASSPDIRTDTQYF. The CDR3, as DNA: TGTGCCAGCAGCCCAGACATACGCACAGATACGCAGTATTTT.

This chain joins TRBV29-1 and TRBJ2-2; perhaps TRBD2 as D (6 bases). V dropped 7 bases and J dropped 5 bases, with 14 bases sitting between them. Germline V gene data show CDR1 as SQVTM and CDR2 as ANQGSEA. This CDR3 is 13 amino acids long. The CDR3 DNA reads TGCAGCGCCGGAGGAGGGGTTACCGGGGAGCTGTTTTTT. Its protein is CSAGGGVTGELFF.